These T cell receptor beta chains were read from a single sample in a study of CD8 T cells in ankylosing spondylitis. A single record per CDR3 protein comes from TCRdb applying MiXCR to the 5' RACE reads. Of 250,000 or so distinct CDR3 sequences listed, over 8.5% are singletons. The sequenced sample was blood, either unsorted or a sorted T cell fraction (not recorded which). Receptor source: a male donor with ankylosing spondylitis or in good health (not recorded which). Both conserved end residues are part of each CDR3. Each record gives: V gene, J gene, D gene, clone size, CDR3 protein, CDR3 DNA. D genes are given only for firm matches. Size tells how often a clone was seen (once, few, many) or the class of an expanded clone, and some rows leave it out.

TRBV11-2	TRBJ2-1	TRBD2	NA	CASSLALAGGSDEQFF	TGTGCCAGCAGCTTAGCTCTCGCGGGAGGGTCCGATGAGCAGTTCTTC
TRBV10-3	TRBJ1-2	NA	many	CAFRGTSSGYTF	TGTGCCTTCAGGGGAACGAGTTCCGGCTACACCTTC
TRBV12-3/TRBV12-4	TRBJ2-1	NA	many	CASSLGALDYNEQFF	TGTGCCAGCAGTTTAGGGGCCCTAGATTACAATGAGCAGTTCTTC
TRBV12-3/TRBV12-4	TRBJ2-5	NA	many	CASRQDPQETQYF	TGTGCCAGTCGACAGGACCCCCAAGAGACCCAGTACTTC
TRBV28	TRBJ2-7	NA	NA	CASSLSWYEQYF	TGTGCCAGCAGTTTATCTTGGTACGAGCAGTACTTC
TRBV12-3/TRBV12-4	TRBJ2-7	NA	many	CASSGRGTLYEQYF	TGTGCCAGCAGTGGGCGCGGGACCCTGTACGAGCAGTACTTC
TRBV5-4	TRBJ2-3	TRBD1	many	CASRRGQGVTDTQYF	TGTGCCAGCAGGCGGGGACAGGGTGTGACAGATACGCAGTATTTT
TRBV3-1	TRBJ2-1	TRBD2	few	CASAPEGGGNYNEQFF	TGTGCCAGCGCCCCGGAGGGCGGGGGGAACTACAATGAGCAGTTCTTC
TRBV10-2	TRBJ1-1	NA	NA	CASSEDRRVSEAFF	TGCGCCAGCAGTGAGGACAGACGGGTCTCTGAAGCTTTCTTT
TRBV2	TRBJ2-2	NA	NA	CASSEVRGYTGELFF	TGTGCCAGCAGTGAAGTTCGCGGATACACCGGGGAGCTGTTTTTT
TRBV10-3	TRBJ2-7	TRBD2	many	CAISGTSHYEQYF	TGTGCCATCTCCGGGACTAGCCACTACGAGCAGTACTTC
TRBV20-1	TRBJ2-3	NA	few	CSAHTASTDTQYF	TGCAGTGCTCATACAGCTAGCACAGATACGCAGTATTTT
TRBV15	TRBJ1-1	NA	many	CATSKTRPPYTEAFF	TGTGCCACCAGCAAGACCCGCCCGCCCTACACTGAAGCTTTCTTT
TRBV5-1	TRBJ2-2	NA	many	CASSLVLGIGELFF	TGCGCCAGCAGCTTGGTGTTGGGGATCGGGGAGCTGTTTTTT
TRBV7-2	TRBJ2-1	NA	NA	CASSRGHRSYNEQFF	TGTGCCAGCAGCCGAGGACACCGCTCCTACAATGAGCAGTTCTTC
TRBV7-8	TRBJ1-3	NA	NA	CASSLNLQGSGNTIYF	TGTGCCAGCAGCTTAAATCTTCAGGGCTCTGGAAACACCATATATTTT
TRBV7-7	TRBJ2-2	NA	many	CASSYSATGTGRELFF	TGTGCCAGCAGCTACTCGGCAACGGGGACCGGAAGGGAGCTGTTTTTT
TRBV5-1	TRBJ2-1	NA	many	CASSTTGEQFF	TGCGCCAGCAGCACGACCGGTGAGCAGTTCTTC
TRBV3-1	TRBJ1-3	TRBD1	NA	CASSHYTGTGSGNTIYF	TGTGCCAGCAGCCACTACACCGGGACAGGGTCTGGAAACACCATATATTTT
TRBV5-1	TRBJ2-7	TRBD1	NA	CASSPDRESYEQYF	TGCGCCAGCAGCCCGGACAGGGAGTCCTACGAGCAGTACTTC
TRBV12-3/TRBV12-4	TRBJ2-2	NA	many	CASSLGGSGELFF	TGTGCCAGCAGTTTAGGGGGGTCCGGGGAGCTGTTTTTT
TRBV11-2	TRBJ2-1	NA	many	CASSLDQGYNEQFF	TGTGCCAGCAGCTTAGATCAGGGATACAATGAGCAGTTCTTC
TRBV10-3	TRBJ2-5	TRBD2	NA	CAIRGTSGQETQYF	TGTGCCATCAGGGGAACTAGCGGGCAAGAGACCCAGTACTTC
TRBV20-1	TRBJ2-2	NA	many	CSVESPTGELFF	TGCAGTGTTGAAAGCCCGACCGGGGAGCTGTTTTTT
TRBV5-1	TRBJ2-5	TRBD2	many	CASSPQGLAEETQYF	TGCGCCAGCAGCCCCCAGGGACTAGCGGAAGAGACCCAGTACTTC